The 26 T cell receptor beta chains given below trace back to one sample, sequenced in a study of control samples from healthy donors and cancer patients. The table came from immunoSEQ multiplex PCR; TCRdb's copy has only in-frame clones and leaves some out. There are 120,000 to 150,000 clones in the sample; around 94% occur only once, and 13% lies in the top ten. Sequencing used blood. The receptors were sampled from a man aged 35 to 55 in good health.

The rearrangement uses TRBV6-1 and TRBJ1-1, with a possible D match to TRBD1 (5 bases). The V gene's germline CDR1 is MNHNS and CDR2 SASEGT. The V gene lost 1 base and the J gene lost 4 bases, with 13 bases spanning the gap. This CDR3 has 15 amino acids. CDR3 in amino acids: CASSEGGAGSTEAFF. The CDR3 nucleotides read TGTGCCAGCAGTGAAGGCGGGGCGGGTAGCACTGAAGCTTTCTTT.

In DNA, the CDR3 is TGTGCCAGCAGCCTCGCGTCGACAAGCTCTGGAAACACCATATATTTT. Translation: CASSLASTSSGNTIYF. The V call is TRBV7-2, the J call TRBJ1-3, with D unclear. Deletions cut 5 bases from V and 0 bases from J, with 14 bases between. Germline-derived CDR1 and CDR2 are SGHTA and FQGNSA. The CDR3 has 16 amino acids.

This chain connects TRBV6-4 to TRBJ1-1, with D perhaps matching TRBD1 (6 bases). The CDR3 runs to 15 residues. Germline assignment: CDR1 MRHNA and CDR2 SNTAGT. The V gene lost 5 bases and the J gene lost 4 bases, with 17 bases spanning the gap. Written as DNA, the CDR3 is TGTGCCAGCAGTCCCTCCACGGGGGGCGGCACTGAAGCTTTCTTT. It specifies CASSPSTGGGTEAFF.

V and J are TRBV9 and TRBJ2-1; TRBD2 aligns across 12 bases. This CDR3 is 18 amino acids long. Germline V lookup: CDR1 SGDLS, CDR2 YYNGEE. Unmatched junction bases numbered 6, after V lost 1 base and J lost 1 base. CDR3 nucleotides: TGTGCCAGCAGCGTACCCCTAGCGGGAGGGCCTTCCTACAATGAGCAGTTCTTC. It translates to CASSVPLAGGPSYNEQFF. Filled out from reference TRBV9 and TRBJ2-1, the complete variable domain reads DSGVTQTPKHLITATGQRVTLRCSPRSGDLSVYWYQQSLDQGLQFLIQYYNGEERAKGNILERFSAQQFPDLHSELNLSSLELGDSALYFCASSVPLAGGPSYNEQFFGPGTRLTVL.

This chain joins TRBV10-2 and TRBJ1-4, with a tentative D call TRBD1 (5 bases). The V end lost 2 bases, the J end lost 6 bases, and 16 bases lay between the germline ends. CDR1 is WSHSY and CDR2 is SAAADI in the germline V gene. The CDR3 has 16 residues. Written as DNA, the CDR3 is TGCGCCAGCAGTGAGGCGGCCGGGACCATAGATGAAAAACTGTTTTTT. As protein: CASSEAAGTIDEKLFF.

The chain joins TRBV5-5 to TRBJ2-5, with a weak D call TRBD2 (6 bases). The CDR3 totals 16 residues. Germline V CDR1 and CDR2: SGHKS, YYEKEE (reference sequence). Trimming took 4 bases from V and 0 from J, leaving 16 bases between them. The CDR3 region is CASSHRTGGDQETQYF. In nucleotides, the CDR3 is TGTGCCAGCAGCCACAGGACCGGCGGGGACCAAGAGACCCAGTACTTC.

The chain employs TRBV4-2 and TRBJ1-1; unclear D gene. Deletions cut 3 bases from V and 3 bases from J, with 5 bases between. The CDR3 is 12 residues long. From germline, CDR1 is LGHNA and CDR2 YNFKEQ. The CDR3 region has the DNA TGTGCCAGCAGCCAGAGGGACACTGAAGCTTTCTTT. Its translation: CASSQRDTEAFF.

The chain has TRBV2 and TRBJ2-1; D ambiguous. The V gene's germline CDR1 is SNHLY and CDR2 FYNNEI. V was cut by 3 bases and J by 6 bases, with 15 bases left in between. This CDR3 has 15 residues. The CDR3 spells CASSEAGVDLNEQFF. The CDR3 DNA sequence: TGTGCCAGCAGTGAGGCCGGTGTGGACCTCAATGAGCAGTTCTTC.

Details on this clone: The same CDR3 also results from other DNA sequences found in this sample. This chain links TRBV5-6 with TRBJ1-5; D call uncertain. The germline V gene encodes CDR1 SGHDT and CDR2 YYEEEE. V was pared by 2 bases and J by 5 bases, with 8 bases between. The CDR3 totals 13 residues. CDR3 coding DNA: TGTGCCAGCAGCTTAGGTTGGGATCAGCCCCAGCATTTT. Amino acids: CASSLGWDQPQHF.

This chain joins TRBV4-3 and TRBJ1-1; 7 bases align to TRBD1. In germline, CDR1 is LGHNA, CDR2 YSLEER. The CDR3 runs to 15 residues. V lost 4 bases and J lost 0; bases outside the gene matches: 5. The CDR3 protein is CASSPSDRMNTEAFF. In nucleotides, the CDR3 is TGCGCCAGCAGCCCTTCGGACAGGATGAACACTGAAGCTTTCTTT.

The rearrangement uses TRBV6-5 and TRBJ2-2; 10 nucleotides align to TRBD1. V was clipped by 7 bases and J by 5 bases; unmatched bases: 4. Germline values: CDR1 MNHEY, CDR2 SVGAGI. The CDR3 spans 14 residues. CDR3 sequence: CASIRTGGTGELFF. The CDR3, as DNA: TGTGCCAGCATAAGGACAGGGGGGACCGGGGAGCTGTTTTTT.

The chain is built from TRBV6-5 and TRBJ1-2; TRBD1 is a possible D gene (6 bases). CDR1 MNHEY and CDR2 SVGAGI come from the germline V gene. The V gene lost 8 bases and the J gene lost 7 bases, with 17 bases spanning the gap. This CDR3 spans 13 amino acids. CDR3: CASGGQGKVGYTF. As DNA, the CDR3 is TGTGCCAGCGGGGGGCAGGGGAAGGTTGGCTACACCTTC.

V usage is TRBV12-5 and J usage is TRBJ1-1; D might be TRBD1 (5 bases). The CDR3 runs 17 residues. Germline loops: CDR1 LGHNT, CDR2 FRNRAP. V was cut by 4 bases and J by 0 bases, with 18 bases left in between. The CDR3 sequence is CASGWGSGYYMNTEAFF. Written as DNA, the CDR3 is TGTGCTAGTGGTTGGGGGTCAGGGTATTACATGAACACTGAAGCTTTCTTT.

This chain uses TRBV12-3 or TRBV12-4 with TRBJ1-1; no definite D call. The CDR3 runs to 11 residues. Trimming removed 4 bases at V and 9 bases at J, with 9 bases between. The CDR3 nucleotides read TGTGCCAGCAGTTCGGGCAGTAAAGCTTTCTTT. It is translated as CASSSGSKAFF.

The rearrangement uses TRBV6-5 and TRBJ1-5; D may be TRBD1 (5 bases). The CDR3 has 14 residues. The germline gives CDR1 MNHEY, CDR2 SVGAGI. V gave up 8 bases and J gave up 0 bases, with 11 bases separating them. The CDR3, as DNA: TGTGCCAGCGTCCGACAGCATAGCAATCAGCCCCAGCATTTT. It yields the protein CASVRQHSNQPQHF.

This clone was recorded once. The J gene is TRBJ2-7, the V gene TRBV18, with TRBD2 matching over 11 bases. Trimming took 2 bases from V and 4 from J; bases not matched to a gene: 19. The CDR3 length is 20 residues. The V gene's germline CDR1 is KGHSH and CDR2 LQKENI. This CDR3 is CASSPILTSGSFGVGYEQYF. CDR3 nucleotides: TGTGCCAGCTCACCAATCCTTACTAGCGGGAGCTTCGGGGTCGGTTACGAGCAGTACTTC.

The chain recombines TRBV15 with TRBJ2-7; D is perhaps TRBD2 (6 bases). Trimming removed 1 base from V and 0 bases from J, with 10 bases in between. This CDR3 comprises 15 residues. Germline CDR1 is LNHNV and CDR2 is YYDKDF (reference sequence). CDR3: CATSRVTGVSYEQYF. The CDR3 region has the DNA TGTGCCACCAGCAGAGTGACGGGGGTCTCCTACGAGCAGTACTTC.

V gene TRBV2 combines with J gene TRBJ1-2; 10 bases line up with TRBD1. This CDR3 is built from 15 residues. Germline trimming cut 5 bases from V and 6 bases from J; bases unmatched to any gene: 9. Germline CDR1 and CDR2: SNHLY and FYNNEI. The CDR3 loop reads CASSYPGQGPHGYTF. The CDR3 nucleotides read TGTGCCAGCAGTTACCCGGGACAGGGGCCTCATGGCTACACCTTC.

The V call is TRBV5-6, the J call TRBJ2-1, with D unresolved. This CDR3 comprises 12 residues. V was clipped by 0 bases and J by 10 bases, with 8 bases between them. The germline V gene has CDR1 SGHDT and CDR2 YYEEEE. This CDR3 reads CASSLESPEQFF. The DNA of the CDR3 is TGTGCCAGCAGCTTGGAATCACCAGAGCAGTTCTTC.

V is TRBV5-1 and J is TRBJ1-2; the match to TRBD1 covers 11 bases. Germline-derived CDR1 and CDR2 are SGHRS and YFSETQ. Trimming at V came to 4 bases and at J to 7 bases, leaving 6 bases not matched to a gene. There are 14 residues in the CDR3. The DNA of the CDR3 is TGCGCCAGCAGCCAGGGACAGGGGGGCTCTGGCTACACCTTC. Amino acid sequence: CASSQGQGGSGYTF.

The J gene is TRBJ2-1, the V gene TRBV7-6; D is ambiguous. Germline assignment: CDR1 SGHVS and CDR2 FNYEAQ. Trimming took 1 base from V and 6 from J, leaving 13 bases between them. The CDR3 has 15 residues. The CDR3 DNA reads TGTGCCAGCAGCTTAGGAGTAGCCGCGACCAATGAGCAGTTCTTC. It yields the protein CASSLGVAATNEQFF. The variable domain in full, with the rest retrieved from reference TRBV7-6 and TRBJ2-1, is GAGVSQSPRYKVTKRGQDVALRCDPISGHVSLYWYRQALGQGPEFLTYFNYEAQQDKSGLPNDRFSAERPEGSISTLTIQRTEQRDSAMYRCASSLGVAATNEQFFGPGTRLTVL.

The V gene is TRBV6-4, the J gene TRBJ1-5; TRBD1 matches at 8 bases. The CDR3 contains 15 residues. Trimming removed 4 bases from V and 2 bases from J; junction bases left unmatched: 4. CDR1 and CDR2 (germline): MRHNA, SNTAGT. The CDR3 sequence: CASSAEGQGNQPQHF. Here the CDR3 DNA reads TGTGCCAGCAGTGCCGAGGGACAGGGCAATCAGCCCCAGCATTTT.

Comments on this clone: Relative to the germline gene, one junction end is altered; a read error may explain this. This chain joins TRBV24-1 and TRBJ2-5; perhaps TRBD1 as D (5 bases). Per germline, CDR1 KGHDR and CDR2 SFDVKD. This CDR3 has 13 amino acids. The CDR3 region is CATSGPTGETQYF. CDR3 DNA sequence: TGTGCCACTAGTGGCCCTACAGGAGAGACCCAGTACTTC.

The chain links TRBV5-6 to TRBJ1-6; no clear D. Per germline, CDR1 SGHDT and CDR2 YYEEEE. The ends were cut back, 2 bases at V and 8 bases at J, with 14 bases in the middle. The CDR3 is 15 residues long. CDR3 bases: TGTGCCAGCAGCTTTAACCGGGTCGGGGATTCACCCCTCCACTTT. Translating it yields CASSFNRVGDSPLHF.

The chain recombines TRBV24-1 with TRBJ2-3; 8 bases align to TRBD1. Per germline, CDR1 KGHDR and CDR2 SFDVKD. With V trimmed by 3 bases and J by 1 base, 8 bases remained unmatched. This CDR3 has 17 residues. CDR3 sequence (DNA): TGTGCCACCAGTGATCCAGGGGGCGCCTTAGGCACAGATACGCAGTATTTT. Its translation: CATSDPGGALGTDTQYF.

The chain has TRBV12-3 or TRBV12-4 and TRBJ1-2, with TRBD1 identical over 8 bases. The CDR3 totals 13 residues. The J segment lost 4 bases and the V segment lost 8 bases, leaving 6 bases of the junction unmatched. The chain's CDR3 is CASFRDRTYGYTF. Written as DNA, the CDR3 is TGTGCCAGCTTCCGGGACAGGACCTATGGCTACACCTTC.